Listed here is a single T cell receptor beta chain. This clone occurred a few times. Its specific antigen is unknown. Within one base of it there is no much larger clone, and no base qualities were kept. This sample also contains other DNA sequences that code for the same CDR3. The immunoSEQ Assay, a bias-controlled multiplex PCR, was used to amplify TCRbeta CDR3 regions from genomic DNA. In the paper's pipeline: The number of nucleated cells in each sample was estimated from the amplification of reference gene primers within the assay. Sequence reads were collapsed and filtered to measure the absolute abundance of every unique TCRbeta CDR3 rearrangement. For each sample, productive Simpson clonality was calculated as the square root of Simpson's diversity index across productive rearrangements. The table comes from immuneACCESS by way of TCRdb, which keeps in-frame sequences with V and J called. Part of the clones is missing from these tables; in studies checked, under half for an unresolved V gene and the rest for unknown reasons. V, J and clone size are taken as reported in that table, and D and trimming were inferred from the DNA itself. For this sample the table gives 200,000 to 300,000 clones, of which 80% to 90% were detected only once. The top ten clonotypes cover 8% to 10% of the sample.

This sample is drawn from a study of blood T cell repertoires in COVID-19 (dated by TCRdb to between 2020 and 2021). Some background on the complete study: Samples from collaborators originated in the United States, Italy and Spain and spanned both the acute and convalescent phases of COVID-19. The prospective study material was composed of cDNA or gDNA derived from T cells, B-cell-depleted T cells, or PBMCs. Subjects who had been exposed to COVID-19, were actively infected with it, or had recovered from it provided the deeply sampled blood TCRbeta repertoires that made up the dataset. The repertoires were released in a freely available public database intended as a resource for research on the immune response to SARS-CoV-2. The samples were drawn from two sources: the first 160 participants of the ongoing ImmuneRACE study, and over 1,000 subjects contributed by 6 global collaborators. The sample metadata nearly always contained a de-identified subject ID, COVID-19 status, age in years and sex. Where available, HLA class I and class II types were taken from metadata supplied by the sample provider and were not determined by assay-based typing. Results the study describes overall, beyond this receptor: The quantity of clinical and demographic metadata differed by source and by participant and was supplied without curation.

The CDR3 goes from the cysteine to the phenylalanine over 14 residues. The kept DNA is CDR3 alone, 42 bases in frame from the first base. Here V drops 5 bases and J drops 6 bases, and the junction holds 5 bases not matched to any gene. CDR1 and CDR2 (SEHNR, FQNEAQ) derive from the germline V gene (reference sequence). Participants in the prospective study were aged roughly 18 to 89 years, lived in 20 to 30 United States geographic areas, and enrolled through a virtual design. In the prospective study, cohorts were assigned on the basis of participant-reported clinical history obtained from a screening survey and a study questionnaire. For ImmuneRACE Cohort 3, a participant was defined as recovered based on two consecutive negative NP/OP PCR tests, clearance by a healthcare professional, or resolution of symptoms. In the prospective study, whole blood, serum and a nasopharyngeal or oropharyngeal swab were collected from each participant by mobile phlebotomists. Participants in the prospective study had the option to provide additional blood draws and questionnaires over a roughly 2-month period. Before DNA extraction, prospective study blood samples were shipped either frozen or at room temperature.

Sample: PBMCs or T cells enriched from blood (not recorded which). The receptor comes from a man in his forties who had recovered from COVID-19. This chain is built from TRBV7-9 and TRBJ1-5, and TRBD1 aligns with 9 junction nucleotides. The nucleotide sequence reads as follows: TGTGCCAGCAGCCGGGGACAGGGTGGTCAGCCCCAGCATTTT. The resulting protein is CASSRGQGGQPQHF.